This TCR beta chain was identified during a study of blood T cell repertoires in COVID-19. About the research overall: The cDNA or gDNA used as material had been derived from T cells, B-cell-depleted T cells, or PBMCs.

In the source study's methods: Amplified reference gene primers provided the basis for estimating nucleated cell counts. Sequencing was performed with immunoSEQ multiplex PCR; in TCRdb, only in-frame clones are kept and a portion is missing. V and J calls and clone size are as listed in that table; D and trimming were resolved from the DNA. Of about 100,000 clones listed, 88% were seen once; the top ten hold 6.5%. The V gene's germline CDR1 is SQVTM and CDR2 ANQGSEA. The CDR3 is made up of 11 amino acids. Trimming cost V 6 bases and J 6 bases, with 11 bases left between them. The clonotype originates from a woman aged 55-75 years with acute or convalescent COVID-19. The J gene is TRBJ1-1, the V gene TRBV29-1, with D perhaps matching TRBD1 (5 bases). Sequenced sample: peripheral blood. This CDR3 reads CSVAGGAEAFF. CDR3 DNA: TGCAGCGTCGCCGGAGGGGCTGAAGCTTTCTTT.